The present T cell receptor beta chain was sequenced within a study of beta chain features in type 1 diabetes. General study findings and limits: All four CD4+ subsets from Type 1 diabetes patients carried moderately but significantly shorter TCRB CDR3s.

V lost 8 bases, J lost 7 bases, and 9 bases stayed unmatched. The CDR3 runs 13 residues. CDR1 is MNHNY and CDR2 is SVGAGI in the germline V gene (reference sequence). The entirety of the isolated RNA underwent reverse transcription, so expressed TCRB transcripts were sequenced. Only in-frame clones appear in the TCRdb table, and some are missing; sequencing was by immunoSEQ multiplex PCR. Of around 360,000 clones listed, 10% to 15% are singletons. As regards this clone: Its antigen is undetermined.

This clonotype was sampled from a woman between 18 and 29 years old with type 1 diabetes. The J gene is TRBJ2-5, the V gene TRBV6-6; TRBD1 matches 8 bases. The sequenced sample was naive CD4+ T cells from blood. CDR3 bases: TGTGCCAGCCTCCACTCCGGACAGGGGACCCAGTACTTC. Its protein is CASLHSGQGTQYF.